The present TCR beta chain was sequenced within a study of T cell repertoires in ileal Crohn's disease. General observations from the study: High-frequency clones were more common in sorted CD8 than CD4 cells. Clonal expansions were more frequent in active smokers than non-smokers at surgery. All patients with clonality above 26.8% had endoscopic recurrence.

Trimming pared 4 bases from V and 7 bases from J, leaving 17 bases between. Germline lookup yields CDR1 MNHNS and CDR2 SASEGT. The CDR3 length is 15 residues. In the case of this clone: Its target is unknown.

Sequencing used immunoSEQ multiplex PCR; TCRdb keeps in-frame clones, though not all of them. The sample lists roughly 13,000 clones; around 79% were seen once. The sequenced material came from ileal tissue. The chain is built from TRBV6-1 and TRBJ1-3; possible D gene TRBD1, 5 bases. The receptor comes from an adult with Crohn's disease. CDR3 sequence reads: CASSVGRDSFNTIYF. CDR3 DNA sequence: TGTGCCAGCAGTGTTGGGCGGGACTCCTTTAACACCATATATTTT.